This section outlines one TCR beta chain sequence together with its context. This sample was included in a study of glioma-infiltrating T cells after dendritic cell vaccination. The table came from immunoSEQ multiplex PCR; TCRdb's copy has only in-frame clones and leaves some out. The sample shows 90,000 to 110,000 clones, around 90% of them seen only once. Documented time point: after dendritic cell vaccination, including at tumor progression/relapse. The CDR3 runs to 15 residues. The specimen was blood, collected after dendritic cell vaccination. The receptor comes from a human donor with glioblastoma. V usage is TRBV21-1 and J usage is TRBJ1-3. TRBV21-1 is a pseudogene locus. This CDR3 is CASSAPGDSGNTIYF. The CDR3 bases are TGTGCCAGCAGCGCCCCCGGGGACTCTGGAAACACCATATATTTT.